These T cell receptor beta chains were read from a single sample in a study of early T cells in non-severe SARS-CoV-2 infection. A single record per CDR3 protein comes from TCRdb applying MiXCR to the 5' RACE reads. The table records 100,000 to 140,000 distinct CDR3 sequences, roughly 11% of them present only once. Sequencing was performed on whole blood. These receptors were collected from an adult who was a healthcare worker with PCR-confirmed SARS-CoV-2 infection or an uninfected control (not recorded which). CDR3s include the opening cysteine and the closing phenylalanine or tryptophan. The D gene is left open where the match is weak. Clone size is not always given. Where it is, it says once, few, many or a class for expanded clones.

J gene	clone size	V gene	D gene	CDR3 DNA	CDR3 protein
TRBJ1-2	many	TRBV7-9	.	TGTGCCAGCAGCTTAATAGGGAAGAGCTATGGCTACACCTTC	CASSLIGKSYGYTF
TRBJ2-3	few	TRBV28	.	TGTGCCAGCGGGGGGGGACAGGGCACAGATACGCAGTATTTT	CASGGGQGTDTQYF
TRBJ2-2	many	TRBV6-6	.	TGTGCCAGCAGTTGGCGGATAACCGGGGAGCTGTTTTTT	CASSWRITGELFF
TRBJ2-1	many	TRBV7-9	.	TGTGCCAGCGGGTTTGCGGCCGAGCAGTTCTTC	CASGFAAEQFF
TRBJ2-1	many	TRBV12-3/TRBV12-4	TRBD2	TGTGCCAGCAGTTTTAGCGGGAGAGACAATGAGCAGTTCTTC	CASSFSGRDNEQFF
TRBJ2-7	many	TRBV9	.	TGTGCCAGCAGCGTCTACGAGCAGTACTTC	CASSVYEQYF
TRBJ2-3	.	TRBV20-1	.	TGCAGTGCTATTAGAACAGATACGCAGTATTTT	CSAIRTDTQYF
TRBJ2-1	.	TRBV28	.	TGTGCCAGCACCCCGGCGGCTACTCTGTATGAGCAGTTCTTC	CASTPAATLYEQFF
TRBJ2-7	many	TRBV7-6	TRBD1	TGTGCCAGCAGCTTAGAACAGGGGGCGATCGACGAGCAGTACTTC	CASSLEQGAIDEQYF
TRBJ1-3	.	TRBV18	TRBD1	TGTGCCAGCTCACAAGGACAGGGAGACTCTGGAAACACCATATATTTT	CASSQGQGDSGNTIYF
TRBJ2-1	few	TRBV29-1	.	TGCAGCGTTGTCCAAAATGAGCAGTTCTTC	CSVVQNEQFF
TRBJ2-5	many	TRBV28	TRBD1	TGTGCCAGCAGTTTACCAGGGGGCGGCGAGACCCAGTACTTC	CASSLPGGGETQYF
TRBJ1-1	few	TRBV4-1	.	TGCGCCAGCAGCCGTTACACGGCGGACACTGAAGCTTTCTTT	CASSRYTADTEAFF
TRBJ2-3	.	TRBV12-3/TRBV12-4	.	TGTGCCAGCAGCGCCGGACAGATCACGCAGTATTTT	CASSAGQITQYF
TRBJ2-1	many	TRBV10-1	TRBD2	TGCGCCAGCATGGAACTAGCGGGAGCGAGGGATGAGCAGTTCTTC	CASMELAGARDEQFF
TRBJ2-2	.	TRBV4-1	.	TGCGCCAGCAGCCATACAGGATACACCGGGGAGCTGTTTTTT	CASSHTGYTGELFF
TRBJ2-7	few	TRBV10-3	TRBD2	TGTGCCATCAGTGACCTCCGGACGGGTACAAGGACTAGCGGCTACGAGCAGTACTTC	CAISDLRTGTRTSGYEQYF
TRBJ2-5	.	TRBV29-1	TRBD2	TGCAGCGTCGGACTAGCGGCCCAAGAGACCCAGTACTTC	CSVGLAAQETQYF
TRBJ2-2	many	TRBV5-5	.	TGTGCCAGCAGCAGAACACCGGCGAACACCGGGGAGCTGTTTTTT	CASSRTPANTGELFF
TRBJ2-5	.	TRBV20-1	TRBD1	TGCAGTGCTAGGAGGACAGGGGGTGTAGAGACCCAGTACTTC	CSARRTGGVETQYF
TRBJ2-2	.	TRBV7-8	.	TGTGTCAGCAGCTTAAGCAGGGTGAACACCGGGGAGCTGTTTTTT	CVSSLSRVNTGELFF
TRBJ2-7	few	TRBV5-4	TRBD1	TGTGCCAGCAGCCTGGACAGGGGGGACGAGCAGTACTTC	CASSLDRGDEQYF
TRBJ1-6	many	TRBV28	.	TGTGCCAGCAGTTTTAATTCACCCCTCCACTTT	CASSFNSPLHF
TRBJ2-7	few	TRBV28	.	TGTGCCAGCGCCCGCCCCCTAGACTCCTACGAGCAGTACTTC	CASARPLDSYEQYF
TRBJ2-3	few	TRBV11-2	.	TGTGCCAGCAGCTTAGTTGCGTCAGATACGCAGTATTTT	CASSLVASDTQYF
TRBJ2-1	.	TRBV3-1	.	TGTGCCAGCAGCCACCGCAATGAGCAGTTCTTC	CASSHRNEQFF
TRBJ1-1	many	TRBV12-3/TRBV12-4	.	TGTGCCAGCAGGCTGACACTATTTTGGGATGAAGCTTTCTTT	CASRLTLFWDEAFF
TRBJ1-3	many	TRBV12-3/TRBV12-4	.	TGTGCCAGCAGCCCGCCTCATGGAAACACCATATATTTT	CASSPPHGNTIYF
TRBJ2-7	few	TRBV4-3	TRBD1	TGCGCCAGCAGCCAAGATCCGCCGACAGGGGGAATCGAGCAGTACTTC	CASSQDPPTGGIEQYF
TRBJ2-1	.	TRBV6-2/TRBV6-3	.	TGTGCCAGCAGTTTCACCGGCGACTACAATGAGCAGTTCTTC	CASSFTGDYNEQFF
TRBJ1-1	many	TRBV5-1	.	TGCGCCAGCAGCCCATCTTGGATGAACACTGAAGCTTTCTTT	CASSPSWMNTEAFF
TRBJ2-7	.	TRBV29-1	.	TGCAGCGTTGTCGGTTCGTACTACGAGCAGTACTTC	CSVVGSYYEQYF
TRBJ2-1	.	TRBV4-1	.	TGCGCCAGCAGCCTCCATAGCGGACGAGTCCCCTACAATGAGCAGTTCTTC	CASSLHSGRVPYNEQFF
TRBJ2-1	.	TRBV29-1	TRBD2	TGCAGCGTTGCTAGCGGGAGCGGGGAGCAGTTCTTC	CSVASGSGEQFF
TRBJ2-3	many	TRBV7-3	TRBD2	TGTGCCAGCAGCTTACCCCTAGCGGGAGGAAACCGGCACACAGATACGCAGTATTTT	CASSLPLAGGNRHTDTQYF
TRBJ1-1	few	TRBV28	.	TGTGCCAGCAGTCGGACACCGGTGGAAGCTTTCTTT	CASSRTPVEAFF
TRBJ2-3	.	TRBV15	.	TGTGCATCCCGAAGGGGAGGATCGGGCACAGATACGCAGTATTTT	CASRRGGSGTDTQYF
TRBJ2-2	many	TRBV6-6	.	TGTGCCAGCAGTTACAGGGTAATCCAGCCGAACACCGGGGAGCTGTTTTTT	CASSYRVIQPNTGELFF
TRBJ2-1	many	TRBV12-5	.	TGTGCTAGTGGTCCGGGCTCTCCCGATGAGCAGTTCTTC	CASGPGSPDEQFF
TRBJ1-2	few	TRBV12-3/TRBV12-4	.	TGTGCCAGCAGTGCCCCAGGGCTGAGCGGCTACACCTTC	CASSAPGLSGYTF
TRBJ1-6	many	TRBV6-2/TRBV6-3	.	TGTGCCAGCAGAACCGGGGCTTCACCCCTCCACTTT	CASRTGASPLHF
TRBJ2-1	few	TRBV9	.	TGTGCCAGCAGCTCTCCATTACGGGACAGCATGAGCGGGAGCTCCTACAATGAGCAGTTCTTC	CASSSPLRDSMSGSSYNEQFF
TRBJ2-3	many	TRBV7-7	.	TGTGCCAGCAGTATCAGCGAAGGCACAGATACGCAGTATTTT	CASSISEGTDTQYF
TRBJ1-6	many	TRBV3-1	.	TGTGCCAGCAGCCAAGTGGTGGCGGATTCACCCCTCCACTTT	CASSQVVADSPLHF
TRBJ2-3	many	TRBV7-2	TRBD2	TGTGCCAGCAGCTTAGTAAGCGGGAGATCAGATACGCAGTATTTT	CASSLVSGRSDTQYF